The 13 T cell receptor beta chains in this list originate from one sample, sequenced in a study of regulatory T cells in long-lasting Graves disease. To make TCR beta libraries, researchers used iRepertoire HTBI primers and Arm-PCR of CDR3 regions. TCRdb redid the calling of the multiplex PCR reads with MiXCR, one entry per CDR3 protein. The sample consists of about 470,000 distinct CDR3 sequences, more than 13% of them appearing once. Time point in this sample: newly diagnosed GD, antithyroid drugs for less than 3 months. RNA isolated from PBMCs was used to make the TCR library. The data were also submitted as part of a second study, on T cells in Graves' hyperthyroidism and ophthalmopathy.

Material: peripheral blood mononuclear cells (PBMCs), obtained at new diagnosis, from a patient treated with antithyroid drugs. The receptors come from a woman in her 30s with Graves disease.

The table lists this clonotype with a few counts. The V gene is TRBV4-1, the J gene TRBJ2-7; 7 bases match TRBD1. Germline lookup yields CDR1 MGHRA and CDR2 YSYEKL. The CDR3 consists of 16 residues. The junction had 6 bases not matched to a gene; V was cut back by 1 base and J by 0 bases. CDR3 in DNA: TGCGCCAGCAGCCAAGTACAGGGGCCACCCTCCTACGAGCAGTACTTC. It specifies CASSQVQGPPSYEQYF.

In this sample, this clonotype turned up many times. The V call is TRBV28, the J call TRBJ1-5; no firm D call. Germline values: CDR1 MDHEN, CDR2 SYDVKM. The V gene lost 3 bases and the J gene lost 8 bases, with 14 bases spanning the gap. There are 14 residues in the CDR3. As DNA, the CDR3 is TGTGCCAGCAGTTTCGCACGGGCTTTGGAGCCCCAGCATTTT. Its protein product is CASSFARALEPQHF.

The chain recombines TRBV7-9 with TRBJ2-5; 9 bases line up with TRBD2. Germline CDR1 and CDR2: SEHNR and FQNEAQ (reference sequence). The CDR3 loop spans 17 amino acids. The trim removed 1 base at V and 1 base at J, leaving 7 bases unmatched. DNA of the CDR3: TGTGCCAGCAGCTTAGTTCCGGGACTAGCTCTCCAAGAGACCCAGTACTTC. This codes for CASSLVPGLALQETQYF.

This clonotype occurred many times. The chain uses TRBV11-2 and TRBJ2-7; the D gene is possibly TRBD1 (5 bases). Germline V CDR1 and CDR2: SGHAT, FQNNGV. The length of the CDR3 is 15 residues. The germline V and J ends were trimmed by 4 bases and 4 bases, with 17 bases remaining between them. In DNA, the CDR3 is TGTGCCAGCAGCTCCCTCTCAACGACAGAATACGAGCAGTACTTC. It is translated as CASSSLSTTEYEQYF.

This clonotype was found many times. This chain links TRBV6-5 with TRBJ2-7; 7 nucleotides line up with TRBD1. V dropped 1 base and J dropped 2; count of bases not matched to a gene: 5. The CDR3 has 15 residues. Germline V gene data show CDR1 as MNHEY and CDR2 as SVGAGI. The CDR3 nucleotides read TGTGCCAGCAGTTACTATGGGGACAGTACCTACGAGCAGTACTTC. It translates to CASSYYGDSTYEQYF.

This clonotype was picked up a small number of times. The genes are TRBV11-2 and TRBJ2-2; D is ambiguous. With 5 bases removed from V and 4 bases from J, the gap between germline ends came to 14 bases. Germline V gene sequence: CDR1 SGHAT, CDR2 FQNNGV. The CDR3 runs 15 residues. The CDR3 bases are TGTGCCAGCAGCCCAGGTGCTTCGTCCACCGGGGAGCTGTTTTTT. Its protein product is CASSPGASSTGELFF.

In this sample, this clonotype turned up many times. This rearrangement joins TRBV7-8 to TRBJ1-1; D remains unclear. The CDR3 loop spans 17 amino acids. Germline V gene lookup returns CDR1 SGHVS and CDR2 FQNEAQ. V was clipped by 0 bases and J by 1 base, with 15 bases between them. CDR3 residues: CASSLAQRETKNTEAFF. CDR3 nucleotides: TGTGCCAGCAGCTTAGCGCAAAGAGAAACGAAGAACACTGAAGCTTTCTTT. The variable domain in full, with the rest retrieved from reference TRBV7-8 and TRBJ1-1, is GAGVSQSPRYKVAKRGQDVALRCDPISGHVSLFWYQQALGQGPEFLTYFQNEAQLDKSGLPSDRFFAERPEGSVSTLKIQRTQQEDSAVYLCASSLAQRETKNTEAFFGQGTRLTVV.

This clonotype was found many times. V gene TRBV2 combines with J gene TRBJ2-3; 13 positions match TRBD2. Germline V gives CDR1 SNHLY, CDR2 FYNNEI. This CDR3 has 15 residues. After removal of 6 bases from V and 0 bases from J, the junction contained 0 bases not matched to a gene. In DNA, the CDR3 is TGTGCCAGCAGGGGACTAGCGGGGAGCACAGATACGCAGTATTTT. As protein: CASRGLAGSTDTQYF.

Many counts were recorded for this clonotype. CDR3 nucleotides: TGTGCCAGCAGCTCGTTCTCCCACCAGTGGGAGCAGTACTTC. As protein: CASSSFSHQWEQYF. V and J are TRBV7-2 and TRBJ2-7, with D unresolved. V lost 4 bases, J lost 7 bases, and 17 bases lay in between. The CDR3 contains 14 residues. The germline gives CDR1 SGHTA, CDR2 FQGNSA.

This clonotype occurred a few times. This chain joins TRBV19 and TRBJ2-1, with 9 nucleotides matching TRBD1. V shed 1 base and J 6 bases; nucleotides not matched to a gene: 7. The CDR3 loop spans 16 amino acids. Germline values: CDR1 LNHDA, CDR2 SQIVND (reference sequence). CDR3 DNA: TGTGCCAGTAGTATAGGGGGACAGGGAAGCGTCAATGAGCAGTTCTTC. Encoded protein: CASSIGGQGSVNEQFF.

This clonotype was found many times. This chain joins TRBV12-3 or TRBV12-4 and TRBJ1-1, with 8 bases aligning to TRBD1. The CDR3 is 15 residues long. Trimming took 5 bases from V and 1 from J; bases not matched to a gene: 6. CDR3: CASSRTGSQNTEAFF. CDR3 nucleotide sequence: TGTGCCAGCAGTCGGACAGGGAGCCAGAACACTGAAGCTTTCTTT.

The chain is built from TRBV29-1 and TRBJ2-1; 7 positions match TRBD1. CDR1 SQVTM and CDR2 ANQGSEA come from the germline V gene. V shed 7 bases, J shed 9 bases, and the junction held 18 bases outside the gene matches. CDR3 length: 15 amino acids. The CDR3 reads CSGITRGLMSGEQFF. The CDR3 DNA follows: TGCAGCGGCATCACTAGGGGGCTAATGTCAGGTGAGCAGTTCTTC.

The chain combines TRBV7-9 with TRBJ2-7, with D possibly being TRBD1 (6 bases). The V and J ends lost 1 base and 3 bases respectively, with 13 bases between them. Germline V gene lookup returns CDR1 SEHNR and CDR2 FQNEAQ (reference sequence). The CDR3 has 15 amino acids. The DNA of the CDR3 is TGTGCCAGCAGCTTAGATGCTAGCAGGGGCTACGAGCAGTACTTC. This encodes CASSLDASRGYEQYF.